This T cell receptor (beta chain) was recorded in a study of identifying expanded T cells in peripheral blood. This clone is a singleton in its sample. The target antigen is unknown. Points from the study as a whole: Approximately two-week clone count variance significantly increased as total template count grew. Differentially abundant clones: roughly 1.2 between replicates, 16.4 at 2 to 3 weeks, more than 18 at four.

TCRdb's table, derived via immunoSEQ multiplex PCR, lists solely in-frame clones and lacks some. The sample yields around 75,000 clones, roughly 90% seen once. During the collection period, no donor immune events like infections were recorded. Between the trimmed V and J ends, which lost 6 bases and 2 bases, there was a span of 9 bases. Germline CDR1 reads MNHEY; CDR2 reads SVGAGI. The CDR3 totals 13 residues. The TCR originated in a person between 18 and 75 years old in good health. The chain couples TRBV6-5 to TRBJ2-3; no definite D call. The sequencing sample was made of blood. The CDR3 coding sequence is TGTGCCAGCAGCCGCGTCGCCACAGATACGCAGTATTTT. It yields the protein CASSRVATDTQYF.